These 32 T cell receptor beta chains share one sample of origin, sequenced in a study of shared clonotypes between healthy human individuals. Using immunoSEQ multiplex PCR, the repertoire was profiled, and TCRdb retains in-frame clones only, with some absent. This table holds hundreds of thousands of clones, nearly 95% found once. Naive CD8 cells were CD45RO-negative, positively selected for CCR7, excluding terminally differentiated effector memory CD45RA+ cells. Sequencing used naive CD8+ T cells sorted from blood. These receptor sequences come from a man aged 25-45 years in good health.

This clone was seen just once. This sequence joins TRBV11-3 and TRBJ2-1, with 7 bases that match TRBD2. This CDR3 has 13 amino acids. In germline, CDR1 is SGHNT, CDR2 YENEEA. V gave up 5 bases and J gave up 10 bases; unmatched junction bases: 8. The CDR3: CASSKSSGVEQFF. CDR3 DNA sequence: TGTGCCAGCAGCAAGTCGAGCGGGGTGGAGCAGTTCTTC. Based on the CDR3 plus reference TRBV11-3 and TRBJ2-1, the full variable domain is EAGVVQSPRYKIIEKKQPVAFWCNPISGHNTLYWYLQNLGQGPELLIRYENEEAVDDSQLPKDRFSAERLKGVDSTLKIQPAELGDSAVYLCASSKSSGVEQFFGPGTRLTVL.

This rearrangement joins TRBV27 to TRBJ1-1; D gene unclear. This CDR3 region has 14 residues. The germline V and J ends were trimmed by 3 bases and 0 bases, with 8 bases remaining between them. Germline V gene lookup returns CDR1 MNHEY and CDR2 SMNVEV (reference sequence). CDR3 DNA: TGTGCCAGCAGTTTGGGTAACATGAACACTGAAGCTTTCTTT. Its translation is CASSLGNMNTEAFF.

The rearrangement links TRBV11-2 to TRBJ1-4; TRBD1 might be the D (5 bases). Between the trimmed V and J ends, which lost 2 bases and 2 bases, there was a span of 9 bases. There are 15 residues in the CDR3. The V gene's germline CDR1 is SGHAT and CDR2 FQNNGV. The CDR3 is CASSLRGRTNEKLFF. DNA of the CDR3: TGTGCCAGCAGCTTAAGGGGCAGGACTAATGAAAAACTGTTTTTT.

This clone appeared a few times. V gene TRBV19 combines with J gene TRBJ2-7, with 10 bases that match TRBD2. The CDR3 totals 14 residues. CDR1 is LNHDA, CDR2 SQIVND, per germline (reference sequence). V lost 7 bases and J lost 4; bases outside the gene matches: 7. The CDR3 DNA reads TGTGCCAGTAAGGTCCTAGCGGGGGATTACGAGCAGTACTTC. As protein: CASKVLAGDYEQYF.

This clone was picked up many times. The CDR3 loop reads CASSYMNYEQYF. CDR3 coding DNA: TGTGCCAGCAGTTATATGAACTACGAGCAGTACTTC. V gene TRBV28 combines with J gene TRBJ2-7; no reliable D call. Trimming cost V 4 bases and J 3 bases, with 7 bases left between them. The V gene's germline CDR1 is MDHEN and CDR2 SYDVKM. This CDR3 comprises 12 residues.

The V call is TRBV6-1, the J call TRBJ2-5; D could derive from TRBD1 or TRBD2 (5 bases each). There are 12 residues in the CDR3. Germline V CDR1 and CDR2: MNHNS, SASEGT. Trimming left V 5 bases short and J 4 bases short, with 8 bases between. As DNA, the CDR3 is TGTGCCAGCAGTCAGGGACCAGAGACCCAGTACTTC. It encodes CASSQGPETQYF.

As DNA, the CDR3 is TGTGCCAGTAGTATCCAGGGGCTTCTGCAGCCCCAGCATTTT. As protein: CASSIQGLLQPQHF. This rearrangement joins TRBV19 to TRBJ1-5; tentative D call: TRBD1 (6 bases). V was cut by 3 bases and J by 7 bases, with 13 bases left in between. CDR3 length: 14 amino acids. From germline, CDR1 is LNHDA and CDR2 SQIVND (reference sequence).

The chain combines TRBV5-6 with TRBJ2-1, with 12 bases matching TRBD1. The CDR3 sequence is 15 residues long. Trimming removed 3 bases from V and 10 bases from J; junction bases left unmatched: 8. Germline CDR1 is SGHDT and CDR2 is YYEEEE. CDR3 region: CASSSSGQGAREQFF. CDR3 nucleotides: TGTGCCAGCAGCTCATCGGGACAGGGGGCACGGGAGCAGTTCTTC.

The chain recombines TRBV28 with TRBJ2-1; 8 bases are a match to TRBD2. J lost 8 bases, V lost 7 bases, and 10 bases had no gene match. The CDR3 is 14 amino acids. Germline assignment: CDR1 MDHEN and CDR2 SYDVKM. CDR3 DNA sequence: TGTGCCAGCACCCTGACGGGGGGGGGATATGAGCAGTTCTTC. This encodes CASTLTGGGYEQFF.

V usage is TRBV7-8 and J usage is TRBJ1-4, with D possibly being TRBD1 (5 bases). The CDR3 is 14 residues long. Germline-derived CDR1 and CDR2 are SGHVS and FQNEAQ. The V gene lost 1 base and the J gene lost 8 bases, with 11 bases spanning the gap. The CDR3 sequence is CASSLDEGSEKLFF. The CDR3 region has the DNA TGTGCCAGCAGCTTAGACGAGGGGAGCGAAAAACTGTTTTTT.

The J gene is TRBJ2-7, the V gene TRBV28; TRBD1 is a possible D gene (5 bases). This CDR3 spans 12 amino acids. V was shortened by 6 bases and J by 3 bases, with 9 bases between the two germline ends. CDR1 and CDR2 (germline): MDHEN, SYDVKM. The CDR3 nucleotides read TGTGCCAGCAGCCCGGACAACTACGAGCAGTACTTC. It is translated as CASSPDNYEQYF.

As regards this clone: At the DNA level, this CDR3 is encoded by other sequences in the same sample as well. CDR3 coding DNA: TGTGCCAGCAGCTTTAGCGGGAGAAGCTACGAGCAGTACTTC. It yields the protein CASSFSGRSYEQYF. The rearrangement joins TRBV7-9 to TRBJ2-7, with 9 bases lining up with TRBD2. The CDR3 length is 14 residues. The ends lost 3 bases at V and 3 bases at J; junction bases unmatched: 3. Germline CDR1 and CDR2: SEHNR and FQNEAQ (reference sequence).

This chain links TRBV28 with TRBJ2-1, with 10 bases matching TRBD1. After removal of 3 bases from V and 7 bases from J, the junction contained 12 bases not matched to a gene. The CDR3 runs to 17 residues. Per germline, CDR1 MDHEN and CDR2 SYDVKM. CDR3 DNA sequence: TGTGCCAGCAGTTTGGGCCCTGGGACAGGGGATGGAAATGAGCAGTTCTTC. Protein: CASSLGPGTGDGNEQFF.

The rearrangement uses TRBV28 and TRBJ2-1; D not certain. CDR3 length: 15 residues. V was pared by 5 bases and J by 3 bases, with 14 bases between. Germline CDR1 is MDHEN and CDR2 is SYDVKM. The CDR3 DNA reads as TGTGCCAGCAGTAGGTTCCAAGGCGGCTACAATGAGCAGTTCTTC. Translation: CASSRFQGGYNEQFF.

This chain connects TRBV29-1 to TRBJ2-5; a weak D match, TRBD1 (5 bases). The CDR3 has 13 amino acids. Per the germline V gene, CDR1 is SQVTM and CDR2 is ANQGSEA. V was pared by 4 bases and J by 3 bases, with 12 bases between. The CDR3 region is CSVVGREEETQYF. Written as DNA, the CDR3 is TGCAGCGTTGTGGGCAGGGAAGAAGAGACCCAGTACTTC.

V is TRBV5-4 and J is TRBJ2-1, with TRBD2 matching 10 bases. The V gene's germline CDR1 is SGHNT and CDR2 YYREEE (reference sequence). There are 16 residues in the CDR3. V lost 1 base, J lost 8 bases, and 9 bases stayed unmatched. The CDR3 region has the DNA TGTGCCAGCAGCTTGTCGGCTAGCGGGAGTAGGGATGAGCAGTTCTTC. This codes for CASSLSASGSRDEQFF.

Note on this clone: Other nucleotide sequences in the sample specify the same CDR3. This rearrangement joins TRBV30 to TRBJ2-5; either TRBD1 or TRBD2 may supply D (5 bases each). The CDR3 covers 14 residues. V gave up 0 bases and J gave up 5 bases, with 13 bases separating them. Germline values: CDR1 GTSNPN, CDR2 SVGIG (reference sequence). DNA of the CDR3: TGTGCCTGGAGTGTAGGGGCAGGCGGGGAGACCCAGTACTTC. It is translated as CAWSVGAGGETQYF. Combining the CDR3 with reference TRBV30 and TRBJ2-5 gives the whole variable domain SQTIHQWPATLVQPVGSPLSLECTVEGTSNPNLYWYRQAAGRGLQLLFYSVGIGQISSEVPQNLSASRPQDRQFILSSKKLLLSDSGFYLCAWSVGAGGETQYFGPGTRLLVL.

The rearrangement links TRBV27 to TRBJ1-4, with D perhaps matching TRBD1 (5 bases). The CDR3 sequence is 15 residues long. Per the germline V gene, CDR1 is MNHEY and CDR2 is SMNVEV (reference sequence). Trimming removed 4 bases from V and 4 bases from J, with 13 bases in between. The DNA for the CDR3 is TGTGCCAGCAGTTCCCGGGACCTCGTTAATGAAAAACTGTTTTTT. Translated: CASSSRDLVNEKLFF.

The chain carries TRBV19 and TRBJ1-1; no clear D gene. Germline V CDR1 and CDR2: LNHDA, SQIVND (reference sequence). CDR3 size: 16 residues. V shed 5 bases and J shed 0 bases, with 16 bases lying between them. CDR3 DNA sequence: TGTGCCAGTAGTTGGGCCATCCCCTCCATGAACACTGAAGCTTTCTTT. Its translation: CASSWAIPSMNTEAFF. The whole variable domain, remainder taken from reference TRBV19 and TRBJ1-1, is DGGITQSPKYLFRKEGQNVTLSCEQNLNHDAMYWYRQDPGQGLRLIYYSQIVNDFQKGDIAEGYSVSREKKESFPLTVTSAQKNPTAFYLCASSWAIPSMNTEAFFGQGTRLTVV.

The chain links TRBV27 to TRBJ1-2; 8 bases match TRBD1. J gave up 7 bases and V 5 bases, and 9 bases lay outside the gene matches. Germline CDR1 MNHEY, CDR2 SMNVEV (reference sequence). The CDR3 extends over 14 amino acids. The CDR3 bases are TGTGCCAGCAGTCCAAGTCCCCAGGGGGCTGGCTACACCTTC. Translated, it gives CASSPSPQGAGYTF.

The V and J genes are TRBV11-2 and TRBJ2-7, with TRBD2 matching over 8 bases. The CDR3 is 15 amino acids. V lost 0 bases and J lost 2; bases outside the gene matches: 3. The germline V gene has CDR1 SGHAT and CDR2 FQNNGV. CDR3 residues: CASSLELADTYEQYF. Written as DNA, the CDR3 is TGTGCCAGCAGCTTAGAACTAGCGGACACCTACGAGCAGTACTTC. The full variable domain, its missing parts supplied by reference TRBV11-2 and TRBJ2-7, is EAGVAQSPRYKIIEKRQSVAFWCNPISGHATLYWYQQILGQGPKLLIQFQNNGVVDDSQLPKDRFSAERLKGVDSTLKIQPAKLEDSAVYLCASSLELADTYEQYFGPGTRLTVT.

This clone showed up just a few times. This sequence joins TRBV7-2 and TRBJ1-1; tentatively, D is TRBD1 (6 bases). The CDR3 runs 13 residues. V was cut by 3 bases and J by 7 bases, with 12 bases left in between. Per germline, CDR1 SGHTA and CDR2 FQGNSA. The CDR3 protein is CASSFGTYGEAFF. The DNA of the CDR3 is TGTGCCAGCAGCTTTGGGACATATGGTGAAGCTTTCTTT.

The chain is built from TRBV6-5 and TRBJ2-5; possible D gene TRBD2, 6 bases. V shed 2 bases and J shed 5 bases, with 9 bases lying between them. This CDR3 has 13 amino acids. The germline V gene encodes CDR1 MNHEY and CDR2 SVGAGI. The CDR3 DNA sequence: TGTGCCAGCAGTTACCTGAGCGGGGAGACCCAGTACTTC. Translated, it gives CASSYLSGETQYF.

This sequence joins TRBV7-8 and TRBJ2-5; 11 positions match TRBD2. V was clipped by 5 bases and J by 1 base; unmatched bases: 6. The germline gives CDR1 SGHVS, CDR2 FQNEAQ. The CDR3 consists of 16 residues. The CDR3: CASSPRTSGLQETQYF. In nucleotides, the CDR3 is TGTGCCAGCAGCCCCCGGACTAGCGGGCTCCAAGAGACCCAGTACTTC.

The chain has TRBV29-1 and TRBJ2-1; TRBD2 matches 10 bases. Germline CDR1 SQVTM, CDR2 ANQGSEA. The V gene end was trimmed by 6 bases and the J gene end by 3 bases; junction bases not matched to a gene: 8. The CDR3 is 15 amino acids. The CDR3 nucleotides are TGCAGCGTCCGGACTAGCGGAACCTACTACAATGAGCAGTTCTTC. This translates into CSVRTSGTYYNEQFF.

This clone turned up a few times. The chain links TRBV10-3 to TRBJ1-4; D uncertain. CDR1 and CDR2 from the germline V gene are ENHRY and SYGVKD. Between the trimmed V and J ends, which lost 11 bases and 5 bases, there was a span of 15 bases. The CDR3 consists of 13 residues. The CDR3 loop is CAAAGDLNEKLFF. The CDR3 nucleotides read TGTGCCGCCGCCGGGGATCTAAATGAAAAACTGTTTTTT.

The J gene is TRBJ2-1, the V gene TRBV11-2; unclear D gene. Germline CDR1 reads SGHAT; CDR2 reads FQNNGV. This CDR3 is 15 amino acids long. Trimming stripped 0 bases from V and 2 bases from J, with 8 bases between. CDR3 sequence (DNA): TGTGCCAGCAGCTTAGACGGGTATACCTACAATGAGCAGTTCTTC. Its translation: CASSLDGYTYNEQFF.

The chain joins TRBV9 to TRBJ1-1; possible D gene TRBD1, 5 bases. The CDR3 runs to 16 residues. V was cut by 1 base and J by 2 bases, with 15 bases left in between. CDR1 and CDR2 (germline): SGDLS, YYNGEE. DNA of the CDR3: TGTGCCAGCAGCGTACGGGACGTCTTAACTAACACTGAAGCTTTCTTT. Its protein is CASSVRDVLTNTEAFF.

V and J are TRBV27 and TRBJ2-7, with 10 bases identical to TRBD1. This CDR3 spans 16 amino acids. Trimming took 7 bases from V and 7 from J; bases not matched to a gene: 16. Germline V gene lookup returns CDR1 MNHEY and CDR2 SMNVEV (reference sequence). The CDR3 sequence: CASKDLVGQGVREQYF. CDR3 coding DNA: TGTGCCAGCAAAGATCTTGTTGGACAGGGGGTTAGGGAGCAGTACTTC.

The chain has TRBV27 and TRBJ2-6; 9 bases align to TRBD1. V lost 3 bases and J lost 1; bases outside the gene matches: 10. The CDR3 has 19 residues. CDR1 is MNHEY and CDR2 is SMNVEV in the germline V gene (reference sequence). CDR3 DNA: TGTGCCAGCAGTTTCTATTGGGACAGGGCAGAATCTGGGGCCAACGTCCTGACTTTC. Translation: CASSFYWDRAESGANVLTF.

The V and J genes are TRBV10-3 and TRBJ1-1, with D perhaps TRBD1 (5 bases). CDR3 length equals 13 residues. Germline CDR1 ENHRY, CDR2 SYGVKD. The V gene lost 2 bases and the J gene lost 3 bases, with 7 bases spanning the gap. The CDR3 spells CAISEEGHTEAFF. The DNA for the CDR3 is TGTGCCATCAGTGAGGAGGGACACACTGAAGCTTTCTTT.

V gene TRBV14 combines with J gene TRBJ2-7; 10 bases align to TRBD2. Germline V gene lookup returns CDR1 SGHDN and CDR2 FVKESK. Trimming took 6 bases from V and 0 from J; bases not matched to a gene: 5. There are 15 residues in the CDR3. The CDR3 region is CASRSSSGSSYEQYF. As DNA, the CDR3 is TGTGCCAGCAGATCCTCTAGCGGGAGCTCCTACGAGCAGTACTTC. Combining the CDR3 with reference TRBV14 and TRBJ2-7 gives the whole variable domain EAGVTQFPSHSVIEKGQTVTLRCDPISGHDNLYWYRRVMGKEIKFLLHFVKESKQDESGMPNNRFLAERTGGTYSTLKVQPAELEDSGVYFCASRSSSGSSYEQYFGPGTRLTVT.